The 22 T cell receptor beta chains in this list originate from one sample, sequenced in a study of vaccination and CD4 T cells after COVID-19. An Oncomine TCR Beta short-read assay was used to sequence the DNA from cultured CD4+ T cells. TCRdb used MiXCR to reprocess the PCR reads, holding one entry per CDR3 protein. In the table there are about 11,000 distinct CDR3 sequences, 64% of which are singletons. These receptors have no known antigen. This sample's treatment: roughly 10-day PBMC culture with coronavirus spike peptide pools or control peptides (ViraFEST assay). Sequencing was carried out using CD4+ T cells from blood, cultured in vitro. These receptors originate from a human donor who had recovered from COVID-19.

The chain joins TRBV7-9 to TRBJ2-7; D remains ambiguous. The CDR3 contains 11 residues. V lost 5 bases and J lost 7, with 9 bases in between. The V gene's germline CDR1 is SEHNR and CDR2 FQNEAQ (reference sequence). CDR3 sequence reads: CASSPLTEQYF. CDR3 DNA: TGTGCCAGCAGCCCCTTGACTGAGCAGTACTTC.

This sequence joins TRBV7-9 and TRBJ1-2; the D is unclear. Germline CDR1 is SEHNR and CDR2 is FQNEAQ (reference sequence). The CDR3 runs to 14 residues. V was trimmed by 4 bases and J by 4 bases, leaving 13 bases between them. CDR3 in DNA: TGTGCCAGCAGCTCGAGCGGCAGGAGCTATGGCTACACCTTC. Amino acids: CASSSSGRSYGYTF. The variable domain in full, with the rest retrieved from reference TRBV7-9 and TRBJ1-2, is DTGVSQNPRHKITKRGQNVTFRCDPISEHNRLYWYRQTLGQGPEFLTYFQNEAQLEKSRLLSDRFSAERPKGSFSTLEIQRTEQGDSAMYLCASSSSGRSYGYTFGSGTRLTVV.

CDR3 DNA: TGTGCCTGGAGCTTGACCGGGACAGGGGATCGCCACGAGCAGTACTTC. Its protein is CAWSLTGTGDRHEQYF. The V and J genes are TRBV30 and TRBJ2-7; TRBD1 aligns across 10 bases. CDR3 size: 16 residues. Unmatched junction bases numbered 13, after V lost 3 bases and J lost 5 bases. CDR1 GTSNPN and CDR2 SVGIG come from the germline V gene (reference sequence).

The CDR3 DNA reads as TGTGCCAGTAGTATCCCTTCTTATCGGCAGGGCCATCAGCCCCAGCATTTT. Its translation: CASSIPSYRQGHQPQHF. The V gene is TRBV19, the J gene TRBJ1-5; D might be TRBD1 (5 bases). The CDR3 consists of 17 residues. Between the trimmed V and J ends, which lost 3 bases and 5 bases, there was a span of 20 bases. The germline gives CDR1 LNHDA, CDR2 SQIVND (reference sequence).

A few counts support this clonotype. The rearrangement links TRBV7-2 to TRBJ1-5; the D is unclear. The CDR3 runs to 12 residues. V lost 4 bases to trimming and J lost 4 bases, with 5 bases between them. Germline CDR1 SGHTA, CDR2 FQGNSA. The chain's CDR3 is CASSSPNQPQHF. The CDR3 DNA sequence: TGTGCCAGCAGCTCCCCAAATCAGCCCCAGCATTTT.

This chain joins TRBV7-9 and TRBJ1-1; no reliable D call. V lost 5 bases and J lost 4, with 14 bases in between. The CDR3 has 14 amino acids. CDR1 is SEHNR and CDR2 is FQNEAQ in the germline V gene (reference sequence). CDR3 nucleotides: TGTGCCAGCAGCCGCACGACTGTGCGCACTGAAGCTTTCTTT. This sequence encodes CASSRTTVRTEAFF. The whole variable domain, filled in from reference TRBV7-9 and TRBJ1-1, reads DTGVSQNPRHKITKRGQNVTFRCDPISEHNRLYWYRQTLGQGPEFLTYFQNEAQLEKSRLLSDRFSAERPKGSFSTLEIQRTEQGDSAMYLCASSRTTVRTEAFFGQGTRLTVV.

This chain links TRBV27 with TRBJ2-2, with 10 nucleotides matching TRBD1. This CDR3 region has 16 residues. Germline assignment: CDR1 MNHEY and CDR2 SMNVEV (reference sequence). The ends lost 5 bases at V and 9 bases at J; junction bases unmatched: 12. CDR3 nucleotides: TGTGCCAGCAGTAAGACCCGGGACAGGGGTATCCGGGAGCTGTTTTTT. It encodes CASSKTRDRGIRELFF.

In the case of this clonotype: Likely a read error: the CDR3 ends without its conserved phenylalanine or tryptophan. This sequence joins TRBV20-1 and TRBJ1-5, with D possibly being TRBD1 (5 bases). The germline V gene encodes CDR1 DFQATT and CDR2 SNEGSKA (reference sequence). V was trimmed by 3 bases and J by 9 bases, leaving 12 bases between them. The CDR3 runs 12 residues. CDR3 bases: TGCAGTGCTAGCAGGGTTCTGGGGCCCCAGCATCTT. This translates into CSASRVLGPQHL.

V is TRBV4-3 and J is TRBJ2-2; the D is unclear. The ends were cut back, 0 bases at V and 0 bases at J, with 2 bases in the middle. Germline V gene lookup returns CDR1 LGHNA and CDR2 YSLEER. This CDR3 comprises 14 residues. The CDR3 reads CASSQEPNTGELFF. The CDR3 coding sequence is TGCGCCAGCAGCCAAGAGCCGAACACCGGGGAGCTGTTTTTT.

This chain uses TRBV19 with TRBJ2-4; D unresolved. CDR1 and CDR2 from the germline V gene are LNHDA and SQIVND (reference sequence). Trimming cost V 7 bases and J 8 bases, with 12 bases left between them. The CDR3 is 12 residues long. For the CDR3, the DNA is TGTGCCAGTAACGGGCTAGATGACATTCAGTACTTC. This codes for CASNGLDDIQYF.

This clonotype appeared a few times. The chain uses TRBV7-9 and TRBJ2-5; 11 bases align to TRBD1. The V gene's germline CDR1 is SEHNR and CDR2 FQNEAQ (reference sequence). After removal of 6 bases from V and 5 bases from J, the junction contained 17 bases not matched to a gene. The CDR3 loop spans 18 amino acids. The chain's CDR3 is CASRPRLRDRGRWETQYF. The CDR3, as DNA: TGTGCCAGCAGACCCCGCCTCCGGGACAGGGGGAGGTGGGAGACCCAGTACTTC.

This chain links TRBV12-3 or TRBV12-4 with TRBJ1-5; 9 bases align to TRBD1. V trimming: 7 bases; J trimming: 5 bases; junction bases outside the gene matches: 9. This CDR3 comprises 15 residues. CDR3 DNA sequence: TGTGCCAGCACCGGGGACAGGGTTGGCGATCAGCCCCAGCATTTT. Protein sequence: CASTGDRVGDQPQHF.

The V call is TRBV18, the J call TRBJ2-5; D is ambiguous. The germline V gene has CDR1 KGHSH and CDR2 LQKENI. The CDR3 sequence is 14 residues long. The V end lost 3 bases, the J end lost 5 bases, and 13 bases lay between the germline ends. Written as DNA, the CDR3 is TGTGCCAGCTCACCTTATGACAAAGCGGAGACCCAGTACTTC. This translates into CASSPYDKAETQYF. Variable domain in full (rest from reference TRBV18 and TRBJ2-5): NAGVMQNPRHLVRRRGQEARLRCSPMKGHSHVYWYRQLPEEGLKFMVYLQKENIIDESGMPKERFSAEFPKEGPSILRIQQVVRGDSAAYFCASSPYDKAETQYFGPGTRLLVL.

This rearrangement joins TRBV7-2 to TRBJ2-4, with D maybe TRBD1 (6 bases). With 5 bases removed from V and 0 bases from J, the gap between germline ends came to 11 bases. This CDR3 is 15 amino acids long. CDR1 and CDR2 from the germline V gene are SGHTA and FQGNSA. The DNA of the CDR3 is TGTGCCAGCAGCCGGACAGAGATAGCCAAAAACATTCAGTACTTC. Amino acids: CASSRTEIAKNIQYF.

The J gene is TRBJ2-5, the V gene TRBV2; no clear D gene. This CDR3 is built from 14 residues. V gave up 4 bases and J gave up 1 base, with 10 bases separating them. CDR1 and CDR2 (germline): SNHLY, FYNNEI. CDR3 residues: CASSGRQFQETQYF. CDR3 nucleotide sequence: TGTGCCAGCAGTGGTCGGCAGTTCCAAGAGACCCAGTACTTC. The whole variable domain, remainder taken from reference TRBV2 and TRBJ2-5, is EPEVTQTPSHQVTQMGQEVILRCVPISNHLYFYWYRQILGQKVEFLVSFYNNEISEKSEIFDDQFSVERPDGSNFTLKIRSTKLEDSAMYFCASSGRQFQETQYFGPGTRLLVL.

This sequence joins TRBV12-3 or TRBV12-4 and TRBJ1-5; 10 nucleotides agree with TRBD1. Germline trimming cut 0 bases from V and 6 bases from J; bases unmatched to any gene: 11. This CDR3 has 18 amino acids. Here the CDR3 reads CASSLAGTGESSGQPQHF. The DNA for the CDR3 is TGTGCCAGCAGTTTAGCAGGGACAGGGGAATCTAGCGGTCAGCCCCAGCATTTT.

In nucleotides, the CDR3 is TGTGCCAGCAGCTCCCAGGGCGGGCTTAACACCGGGGAGCTGTTTTTT. Translation gives CASSSQGGLNTGELFF. This rearrangement joins TRBV7-9 to TRBJ2-2; D may match TRBD1 or TRBD2 (5 bases each). CDR1 and CDR2 from the germline V gene are SEHNR and FQNEAQ (reference sequence). Trimming shortened V by 4 bases and J by 2 bases, and 14 bases separated the two germline ends. The CDR3 is 16 amino acids. The variable domain in full, completed from reference TRBV7-9 and TRBJ2-2, reads DTGVSQNPRHKITKRGQNVTFRCDPISEHNRLYWYRQTLGQGPEFLTYFQNEAQLEKSRLLSDRFSAERPKGSFSTLEIQRTEQGDSAMYLCASSSQGGLNTGELFFGEGSRLTVL.

This clonotype has more than one count but fewer than ten. The chain links TRBV7-3 to TRBJ2-2, with D tentatively TRBD1 (6 bases). Germline CDR1 SGHTA, CDR2 FQGTGA. This CDR3 spans 13 amino acids. Trimming left V 5 bases short and J 6 bases short, with 10 bases between. The CDR3 here is CASSPTGPGELFF. As DNA, the CDR3 is TGTGCCAGCAGCCCAACAGGGCCCGGGGAGCTGTTTTTT. Based on the CDR3 plus reference TRBV7-3 and TRBJ2-2, the full variable domain is GAGVSQTPSNKVTEKGKYVELRCDPISGHTALYWYRQSLGQGPEFLIYFQGTGAADDSGLPNDRFFAVRPEGSVSTLKIQRTERGDSAVYLCASSPTGPGELFFGEGSRLTVL.

The chain uses TRBV7-3 and TRBJ2-5; D ambiguous. CDR3 size: 13 residues. V shed 2 bases and J shed 9 bases, with 13 bases lying between them. CDR1 SGHTA and CDR2 FQGTGA come from the germline V gene. Here the CDR3 reads CASSLSPPSPQYF. The CDR3 DNA follows: TGTGCCAGCAGCTTATCCCCACCGTCGCCCCAGTACTTC.

This sequence joins TRBV27 and TRBJ2-3, with 9 bases matching TRBD1. J was trimmed by 4 bases and V by 5 bases; bases with no gene match: 7. The CDR3 length is 15 residues. Per the germline V gene, CDR1 is MNHEY and CDR2 is SMNVEV (reference sequence). CDR3 nucleotide sequence: TGTGCCAGCAGTGAGTTGGGACAGGGTGCAGATACGCAGTATTTT. Translating gives CASSELGQGADTQYF.

The genes are TRBV6-2 or TRBV6-3 and TRBJ2-3; D remains ambiguous. Trimming shortened V by 2 bases and J by 2 bases, and 2 bases separated the two germline ends. CDR3 length equals 12 residues. CDR1 is MNHEY and CDR2 is SVGEGT in the germline V gene. The CDR3 region is CASSYHTDTQYF. CDR3 nucleotide sequence: TGTGCCAGCAGTTACCACACAGATACGCAGTATTTT.

The chain combines TRBV6-1 with TRBJ1-2; 7 bases are a match to TRBD1. The trim removed 11 bases at V and 4 bases at J, leaving 10 bases unmatched. The CDR3 sequence is 13 residues long. From germline, CDR1 is MNHNS and CDR2 SASEGT. The CDR3 DNA sequence: TGTGCCGGAGAGAACAGGGGAGGCTATGGCTACACCTTC. As protein: CAGENRGGYGYTF.